The entry that follows covers one T cell receptor (beta chain) sequence. Its antigen is not identified. Time point given: week 5, during vaccination. Topical imiquimod was applied with each vaccine dose, which held 300 ug of mutant IDH1 20-mer peptide. This specimen belongs to a study of a mutant IDH1 vaccine in newly diagnosed glioma. Germline V gene lookup returns CDR1 MNHNS and CDR2 SASEGT. Trimming stripped 4 bases from V and 5 bases from J, with 18 bases between. CDR3 length: 16 residues. TCRdb's table, derived via immunoSEQ multiplex PCR, lists solely in-frame clones and lacks some. The data contain 30,000 to 35,000 clones, roughly three fifths of them singletons.

Sample: PBMCs, taken from a glioma patient whose treatment included an IDH1 peptide vaccine. V is TRBV6-1 and J is TRBJ1-5, with a tentative D call TRBD1 (6 bases). The TCR comes from a woman between 18 and 29 years old with glioma. The CDR3 sequence is CASSGRGGAGDQPQHF. The CDR3 DNA sequence: TGTGCCAGCAGTGGAAGGGGTGGGGCAGGGGATCAGCCCCAGCATTTT.